Each of the 21 T cell receptor beta chains below was sequenced from the same sample in a study of CD8 T cells in ankylosing spondylitis. TCRdb analysed the 5' RACE reads with MiXCR anew, one entry per CDR3 protein. The data contain 150,000 or so distinct CDR3 sequences, 9.8% of them singletons. Sample: blood, either unsorted or a sorted T cell fraction (not recorded which). These receptors originate from a female donor with ankylosing spondylitis or in good health (not recorded which).

This clonotype was seen many times. This chain connects TRBV7-2 to TRBJ2-1; perhaps TRBD2 as D (6 bases). With 1 base removed from V and 2 bases from J, the gap between germline ends came to 12 bases. The germline gives CDR1 SGHTA, CDR2 FQGNSA. This CDR3 contains 16 residues. This CDR3 is CASSLGVAEPYNEQFF. The CDR3 region has the DNA TGTGCCAGCAGCTTAGGGGTAGCGGAACCCTACAATGAGCAGTTCTTC. Looking up the rest from reference TRBV7-2 and TRBJ2-1 gives the full variable domain: GAGVSQSPSNKVTEKGKDVELRCDPISGHTALYWYRQSLGQGLEFLIYFQGNSAPDKSGLPSDRFSAERTGGSVSTLTIQRTQQEDSAVYLCASSLGVAEPYNEQFFGPGTRLTVL.

The DNA of the CDR3 is TGTGCCAGCAGTTACTCGGGCGCGTCTAACTATGGCTACACCTTC. This translates into CASSYSGASNYGYTF. This rearrangement joins TRBV6-5 to TRBJ1-2; D gene ambiguous. The CDR3 totals 15 residues. Trimming shortened V by 0 bases and J by 0 bases, and 8 bases separated the two germline ends. Germline assignment: CDR1 MNHEY and CDR2 SVGAGI.

About this clonotype: One end of the junction is discordant with germline, which a read error may explain. The chain is built from TRBV7-7 and TRBJ1-3, with D hard to call. Germline CDR1 reads SSHAT; CDR2 reads FNYEAQ (reference sequence). This CDR3 contains 13 residues. CDR3 sequence (DNA): TGTGCTAGCAGCTTCGGGGAGGGAAACACCATATATTTT. Protein product: CASSFGEGNTIYF.

The sample holds a few counts of this clonotype. V is TRBV20-1 and J is TRBJ1-1; D remains unclear. The CDR3 length is 11 residues. V was shortened by 3 bases and J by 8 bases, with 10 bases between the two germline ends. Per germline, CDR1 DFQATT and CDR2 SNEGSKA (reference sequence). The CDR3 nucleotides read TGCAGTGCTAGCGGACCCCCGGAAGCTTTCTTT. This translates into CSASGPPEAFF.

There are a few counts of this clonotype. The chain has TRBV20-1 and TRBJ2-4, with D maybe TRBD2 (5 bases). The length of the CDR3 is 14 residues. Looked up from germline, CDR1 is DFQATT and CDR2 is SNEGSKA (reference sequence). Trimming removed 3 bases at V and 5 bases at J, with 14 bases between. This CDR3 is CSARGRTAENIQYF. Here the CDR3 DNA reads TGCAGTGCTAGGGGTAGGACTGCCGAAAACATTCAGTACTTC.

V usage is TRBV3-1 and J usage is TRBJ2-3, with no clear D. Germline-derived CDR1 and CDR2 are LGHDT and YNNKEL (reference sequence). The V end lost 3 bases, the J end lost 0 bases, and 19 bases lay between the germline ends. This CDR3 comprises 18 residues. The CDR3 protein is CASSHSPAGFPSTDTQYF. The CDR3 DNA reads as TGTGCCAGCAGCCACTCCCCCGCTGGCTTTCCTAGCACAGATACGCAGTATTTT.

V is TRBV11-1 and J is TRBJ2-5, with D possibly TRBD1 on 5 matching bases. Trimming removed 0 bases from V and 5 bases from J, with 13 bases in between. The germline gives CDR1 SGHAT, CDR2 FQDESV (reference sequence). The CDR3 totals 15 residues. CDR3 coding DNA: TGTGCCAGCAGCTTAGCGGAAGGGGCAGGGGAGACCCAGTACTTC. The encoded protein is CASSLAEGAGETQYF.

This clonotype was detected many times. The CDR3 DNA sequence: TGTGCCAGCAGTAAGGGGTTGAACACTGAAGCTTTCTTT. This codes for CASSKGLNTEAFF. The genes are TRBV2 and TRBJ1-1; tentative D call: TRBD1 (5 bases). Germline V lookup: CDR1 SNHLY, CDR2 FYNNEI. The CDR3 runs to 13 residues. Trimming pared 5 bases from V and 0 bases from J, leaving 7 bases between.

V is TRBV4-2 and J is TRBJ2-5; D perhaps matches TRBD2 (5 bases). Germline values: CDR1 LGHNA, CDR2 YNFKEQ. Between the trimmed V and J ends, which lost 5 bases and 6 bases, there was a span of 13 bases. CDR3 length equals 13 residues. The CDR3: CASSGRTGKTQYF. The CDR3 coding sequence is TGTGCCAGCAGCGGGCGGACCGGGAAGACCCAGTACTTC.

This clonotype was recorded many times. For the CDR3, the DNA is TGCAGCGTTGATGGACAGGGCAATGAGCAGTTCTTC. It codes for CSVDGQGNEQFF. This chain joins TRBV29-1 and TRBJ2-1; 8 positions agree with TRBD1. Germline V gene lookup returns CDR1 SQVTM and CDR2 ANQGSEA. Trimming removed 3 bases from V and 6 bases from J; junction bases left unmatched: 1. This CDR3 has 12 amino acids.

A few counts support this clonotype. The rearrangement uses TRBV5-6 and TRBJ2-5, with D perhaps given as TRBD1 or TRBD2 (5 bases each). The V end was cut by 1 base, the J end by 2 bases, with 12 bases between. CDR3 length: 15 residues. Germline CDR1 reads SGHDT; CDR2 reads YYEEEE. Here the CDR3 reads CASSLQVWGQETQYF. CDR3 DNA: TGTGCCAGCAGCTTGCAAGTTTGGGGGCAAGAGACCCAGTACTTC.

CDR3 protein: CASHQDNTEAFF. DNA for the CDR3: TGTGCCAGCCACCAGGATAACACTGAAGCTTTCTTT. V and J are TRBV28 and TRBJ1-1; D is unresolved. Germline CDR1 reads MDHEN; CDR2 reads SYDVKM. This CDR3 is built from 12 residues. V was clipped by 8 bases and J by 2 bases, with 9 bases between them.

This clonotype has a handful of counts. The rearrangement joins TRBV2 to TRBJ2-2, with 7 bases fitting TRBD1. After removal of 11 bases from V and 6 bases from J, the junction contained 9 bases not matched to a gene. The germline CDR1 and CDR2 sequences are SNHLY and FYNNEI. There are 13 residues in the CDR3. The CDR3 is CAEGAGLSGELFF. The DNA for the CDR3 is TGTGCCGAGGGGGCAGGGTTGTCCGGGGAGCTGTTTTTT. Based on the CDR3 plus reference TRBV2 and TRBJ2-2, the full variable domain is EPEVTQTPSHQVTQMGQEVILRCVPISNHLYFYWYRQILGQKVEFLVSFYNNEISEKSEIFDDQFSVERPDGSNFTLKIRSTKLEDSAMYFCAEGAGLSGELFFGEGSRLTVL.

The genes are TRBV19 and TRBJ2-7, with 8 positions matching TRBD1. Germline loops: CDR1 LNHDA, CDR2 SQIVND (reference sequence). J gave up 2 bases and V 3 bases, and 6 bases lay outside the gene matches. CDR3 length: 15 amino acids. The CDR3 sequence: CASSMRETGAYEQYF. In DNA form, the CDR3 reads TGTGCCAGTAGTATGAGGGAGACAGGGGCCTACGAGCAGTACTTC.

This clonotype occurred a few times. This chain uses TRBV14 with TRBJ2-1; TRBD2 matches 10 bases. Per the germline V gene, CDR1 is SGHDN and CDR2 is FVKESK. Trimming removed 1 base from V and 8 bases from J; junction bases left unmatched: 17. CDR3 length equals 19 residues. The CDR3 coding sequence is TGTGCCAGCAGCCAAGTTTACGGACTAGCGGCGGATCAAAGGGATGAGCAGTTCTTC. This gives the protein CASSQVYGLAADQRDEQFF.

This rearrangement joins TRBV20-1 to TRBJ2-3; TRBD2 agrees at 8 bases. CDR3 length: 16 amino acids. Germline-derived CDR1 and CDR2 are DFQATT and SNEGSKA (reference sequence). The CDR3: CSWGPSGSASTDTQYF. The CDR3 coding sequence is TGCAGCTGGGGACCTAGCGGGTCCGCCTCCACAGATACGCAGTATTTT.

CDR3 nucleotides: TGCGCCAGCAGCCAAGATCGAGGTAACTCTGGAAACACCATATATTTT. The encoded protein is CASSQDRGNSGNTIYF. The genes are TRBV4-3 and TRBJ1-3; D uncertain. Germline CDR1 and CDR2: LGHNA and YSLEER. CDR3 length equals 16 residues. V lost 0 bases and J lost 0, with 9 bases in between.

This clonotype was counted many times. This sequence joins TRBV28 and TRBJ1-5; D unresolved. The ends were cut back, 5 bases at V and 3 bases at J, with 17 bases in the middle. Germline CDR1 reads MDHEN; CDR2 reads SYDVKM. The CDR3 contains 16 residues. CDR3 sequence reads: CASSQSLRALNQPQHF. In DNA form, the CDR3 reads TGTGCCAGCAGTCAATCTTTAAGGGCCCTCAATCAGCCCCAGCATTTT.

This clonotype came up many times. The V call is TRBV4-3, the J call TRBJ1-2; unclear D gene. The CDR3 contains 13 residues. V lost 3 bases, J lost 2 bases, and 7 bases lay in between. Germline V gene data show CDR1 as LGHNA and CDR2 as YSLEER. For the CDR3, the DNA is TGCGCCAGCAGCCAGGGAGAGAACTATGGCTACACCTTC. Translation gives CASSQGENYGYTF.

In this sample, this clonotype turned up a few times. The V gene is TRBV14, the J gene TRBJ2-1, with D possibly TRBD2 on 5 matching bases. Trimming stripped 4 bases from V and 6 bases from J, with 10 bases between. The CDR3 has 13 amino acids. Germline V gives CDR1 SGHDN, CDR2 FVKESK. CDR3 in amino acids: CASSRGSANEQFF. The CDR3 coding sequence is TGTGCCAGCAGCCGAGGGTCCGCCAATGAGCAGTTCTTC.

The CDR3 reads CASSFTSGSQDTQYF. The CDR3 nucleotides read TGTGCCAGCAGCTTCACTAGCGGGAGTCAAGATACGCAGTATTTT. This rearrangement joins TRBV11-2 to TRBJ2-3; 11 nucleotides agree with TRBD2. CDR3 length: 15 amino acids. Germline lookup yields CDR1 SGHAT and CDR2 FQNNGV. Trimming at V came to 3 bases and at J to 5 bases, leaving 4 bases not matched to a gene.